One and the same sample provided the 21 T cell receptor beta chains below, sequenced in a study of T cell responses to AZD1222 COVID-19 vaccine. Clones were read by immunoSEQ multiplex PCR, and TCRdb kept only the in-frame ones, dropping some. The top ten hold just over 30% of the sample, which has about 83,000 clones, approximately 90% seen once. This sample comprised peripheral blood, obtained on day 0 of AZD1222 vaccination. These receptors were taken from an adult in good health.

This clone was recorded once. The V call is TRBV5-1, the J call TRBJ2-1; no firm D call. Germline lookup yields CDR1 SGHRS and CDR2 YFSETQ. The CDR3 is 16 residues long. The germline V and J ends were trimmed by 0 bases and 0 bases, with 10 bases remaining between them. The CDR3 protein is CASSLGVISSYNEQFF. CDR3 nucleotides: TGCGCCAGCAGCTTGGGGGTCATTAGCTCCTACAATGAGCAGTTCTTC.

V gene TRBV9 combines with J gene TRBJ1-2; D unclear. V was cut by 3 bases and J by 2 bases, with 8 bases left in between. The CDR3 consists of 13 residues. Germline V gene sequence: CDR1 SGDLS, CDR2 YYNGEE. The CDR3 nucleotides read TGTGCCAGCAGCGGCGATGAAAACTATGGCTACACCTTC. Translation: CASSGDENYGYTF.

Details on this clone: The identical CDR3 is also encoded by other nucleotide sequences in the sample. The chain employs TRBV12-3 or TRBV12-4 and TRBJ2-1; D gene uncertain. The CDR3 has 12 residues. Trimming pared 2 bases from V and 12 bases from J, leaving 11 bases between. The CDR3 nucleotides read TGTGCCAGCAGTTTAATGGTGTCCAGGCAGTTCTTC. This translates into CASSLMVSRQFF.

The chain links TRBV28 to TRBJ1-5; a weak D match, TRBD1 (5 bases). Germline-derived CDR1 and CDR2 are MDHEN and SYDVKM. The CDR3 is 14 amino acids. V lost 1 base to trimming and J lost 3 bases, with 7 bases between them. CDR3 sequence (DNA): TGTGCCAGCAGTTTATTGGGGGACAATCAGCCCCAGCATTTT. This codes for CASSLLGDNQPQHF.

The chain couples TRBV2 to TRBJ1-4, with 9 bases identical to TRBD1. CDR3 length: 14 residues. Trimming removed 7 bases from V and 5 bases from J; junction bases left unmatched: 5. CDR1 is SNHLY, CDR2 FYNNEI, per germline. The CDR3 DNA sequence: TGTGCCAGCAACCTGGACAGGGGAAATGAAAAACTGTTTTTT. This sequence encodes CASNLDRGNEKLFF.

The chain recombines TRBV5-4 with TRBJ1-3, with TRBD1 as a possible D gene (5 bases). Trimming removed 0 bases at V and 0 bases at J, with 16 bases between. Germline values: CDR1 SGHNT, CDR2 YYREEE (reference sequence). CDR3 length equals 18 residues. The CDR3 region is CASSLGVQGPTSGNTIYF. The CDR3 nucleotides read TGTGCCAGCAGCTTGGGTGTTCAGGGCCCCACCTCTGGAAACACCATATATTTT.

This clone was observed once. This sequence joins TRBV28 and TRBJ1-4, with D unresolved. The CDR3 is made up of 12 amino acids. Germline CDR1 and CDR2: MDHEN and SYDVKM. V lost 7 bases and J lost 8, with 11 bases in between. CDR3 residues: CASTLIGEKLFF. The CDR3 DNA reads TGTGCCAGCACCTTGATAGGGGAAAAACTGTTTTTT.

The chain uses TRBV3-1 (or the pseudogene TRBV3-2) and TRBJ1-1; D ambiguous. The CDR3 contains 11 residues. Germline V gene lookup returns CDR1 LGHDT and CDR2 YNNKEL (reference sequence). V was pared by 3 bases and J by 8 bases, with 7 bases between. CDR3 nucleotides: TGTGCCAGCAGCCAGGGGAGAGAAGCTTTCTTT. It encodes CASSQGREAFF.

This clone appeared a single time. This chain uses TRBV4-2 with TRBJ2-1, with a possible D match to TRBD1 (6 bases). CDR1 and CDR2 from the germline V gene are LGHNA and YNFKEQ. V was cut by 0 bases and J by 6 bases, with 12 bases left in between. The CDR3 covers 15 residues. The CDR3 sequence: CASSQDLQGINEQFF. For the CDR3, the DNA is TGTGCCAGCAGCCAAGATTTACAGGGTATCAATGAGCAGTTCTTC.

The J gene is TRBJ1-5, the V gene TRBV2, with unresolved D. V gave up 3 bases and J gave up 0 bases, with 15 bases separating them. CDR3 length equals 17 residues. Germline lookup yields CDR1 SNHLY and CDR2 FYNNEI. The CDR3 DNA reads as TGTGCCAGCAGTGATTGGCCCCAAAGTTATAGCAATCAGCCCCAGCATTTT. It translates to CASSDWPQSYSNQPQHF.

The chain has TRBV19 and TRBJ2-7; tentative D call: TRBD1 (6 bases). V lost 10 bases to trimming and J lost 3 bases, with 13 bases between them. Germline values: CDR1 LNHDA, CDR2 SQIVND (reference sequence). CDR3 length: 12 amino acids. CDR3 DNA: TGTGCCACCTCGGACAGAGGCTACGAGCAGTACTTC. Protein: CATSDRGYEQYF.

The CDR3 loop is CSAPGGDGYTF. CDR3 nucleotides: TGCAGTGCCCCAGGGGGGGATGGCTACACCTTC. The rearrangement uses TRBV20-1 and TRBJ1-2; 7 bases are a match to TRBD1. V lost 6 bases and J lost 6; bases outside the gene matches: 4. CDR1 is DFQATT, CDR2 SNEGSKA, per germline (reference sequence). The CDR3 contains 11 residues.

The J gene is TRBJ1-4, the V gene TRBV28; 9 bases match TRBD1. Trimming took 4 bases from V and 7 from J; bases not matched to a gene: 4. The length of the CDR3 is 14 residues. In germline, CDR1 is MDHEN, CDR2 SYDVKM. DNA for the CDR3: TGTGCCAGCAGTTCGGGACAGGGCTTTGAAAAACTGTTTTTT. Its protein product is CASSSGQGFEKLFF. Supplemented by reference TRBV28 and TRBJ1-4, the full variable domain reads DVKVTQSSRYLVKRTGEKVFLECVQDMDHENMFWYRQDPGLGLRLIYFSYDVKMKEKGDIPEGYSVSREKKERFSLILESASTNQTSMYLCASSSGQGFEKLFFGSGTQLSVL.

The J gene is TRBJ1-5, the V gene TRBV28; TRBD1 matches 8 bases. Germline V gives CDR1 MDHEN, CDR2 SYDVKM. CDR3 length equals 16 residues. The V and J ends lost 8 bases and 6 bases, in that order; junction bases with no gene match: 15. Written as DNA, the CDR3 is TGTGCCAGCGCCCCGGGACAGGCTTGGGTAGGTCAGCCCCAGCATTTT. Residues: CASAPGQAWVGQPQHF.

The V and J genes are TRBV29-1 and TRBJ2-4, with D possibly being TRBD1 (5 bases). V shed 3 bases and J shed 7 bases, with 7 bases lying between them. The germline CDR1 and CDR2 sequences are SQVTM and ANQGSEA. The CDR3 totals 11 residues. For the CDR3, the DNA is TGCAGCGTTGAGCACAGGAACATTCAGTACTTC. Translation: CSVEHRNIQYF. The full variable domain, in which reference TRBV29-1 and TRBJ2-4 provide the parts outside the CDR3, is SAVISQKPSRDICQRGTSLTIQCQVDSQVTMMFWYRQQPGQSLTLIATANQGSEATYESGFVIDKFPISRPNLTFSTLTVSNMSPEDSSIYLCSVEHRNIQYFGAGTRLSVL.

This sequence joins TRBV5-1 and TRBJ1-4; tentative D call: TRBD1 (6 bases). The CDR3 length is 15 residues. Germline CDR1 and CDR2: SGHRS and YFSETQ. V was trimmed by 4 bases and J by 3 bases, leaving 13 bases between them. CDR3 nucleotides: TGCGCCAGCAGCAAGGACAGACCCCCTAATGAAAAACTGTTTTTT. Translating gives CASSKDRPPNEKLFF.

This clone was seen a single time. V and J are TRBV29-1 and TRBJ2-7, with a possible D match to TRBD2 (6 bases). Per germline, CDR1 SQVTM and CDR2 ANQGSEA. The V end lost 6 bases, the J end lost 2 bases, and 8 bases lay between the germline ends. The CDR3 runs 11 residues. CDR3 in DNA: TGCAGCGTCCCGGGGGCCTACGAGCAGTACTTC. This codes for CSVPGAYEQYF.

This chain uses TRBV6-1 with TRBJ1-3; no clear D. With 1 base removed from V and 0 bases from J, the gap between germline ends came to 13 bases. The CDR3 covers 17 residues. Per germline, CDR1 MNHNS and CDR2 SASEGT. CDR3 nucleotide sequence: TGTGCCAGCAGTGAAGAAATCGACGGCTACTCTGGAAACACCATATATTTT. Translation: CASSEEIDGYSGNTIYF.

The chain employs TRBV19 and TRBJ2-7, with D possibly matching TRBD2 (5 bases). The CDR3 runs to 15 residues. With 3 bases removed from V and 1 base from J, the gap between germline ends came to 13 bases. The germline CDR1 and CDR2 sequences are LNHDA and SQIVND (reference sequence). The CDR3 sequence: CASSITLEGSYEQYF. The CDR3 DNA is TGTGCCAGTAGTATTACACTAGAAGGTTCCTACGAGCAGTACTTC.

V gene TRBV10-3 combines with J gene TRBJ2-1; TRBD2 aligns across 12 bases. The V segment lost 7 bases and the J segment 6 bases; nucleotides outside the gene matches: 7. CDR1 is ENHRY, CDR2 SYGVKD, per germline. The CDR3 extends over 15 amino acids. The CDR3 loop reads CAINPTSGRSNEQFF. For the CDR3, the DNA is TGTGCCATCAACCCAACTAGCGGGAGGTCCAATGAGCAGTTCTTC.

This chain links TRBV5-1 with TRBJ1-1; a weak D match, TRBD1 (6 bases). CDR1 and CDR2 (germline): SGHRS, YFSETQ. This CDR3 is 15 amino acids long. V was clipped by 3 bases and J by 0 bases, with 12 bases between them. The CDR3 region has the DNA TGCGCCAGCAGCTCAATCGGACAGTTGAACACTGAAGCTTTCTTT. Protein: CASSSIGQLNTEAFF.